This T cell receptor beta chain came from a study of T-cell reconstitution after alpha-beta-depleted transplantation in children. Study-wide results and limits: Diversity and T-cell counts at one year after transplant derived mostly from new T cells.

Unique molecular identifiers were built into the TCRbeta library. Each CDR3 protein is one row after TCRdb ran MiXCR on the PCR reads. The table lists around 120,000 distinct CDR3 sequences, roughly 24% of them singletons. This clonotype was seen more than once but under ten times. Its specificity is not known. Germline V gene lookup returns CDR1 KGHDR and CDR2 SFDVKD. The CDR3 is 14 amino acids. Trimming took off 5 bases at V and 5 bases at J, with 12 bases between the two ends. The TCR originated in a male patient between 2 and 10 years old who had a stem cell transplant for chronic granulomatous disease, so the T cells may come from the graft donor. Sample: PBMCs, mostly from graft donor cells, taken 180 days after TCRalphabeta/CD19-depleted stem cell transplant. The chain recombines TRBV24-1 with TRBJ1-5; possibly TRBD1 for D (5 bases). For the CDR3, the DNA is TGTGCCACCAGTGGGGGACCGGTTGATCAGCCCCAGCATTTT. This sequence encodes CATSGGPVDQPQHF.